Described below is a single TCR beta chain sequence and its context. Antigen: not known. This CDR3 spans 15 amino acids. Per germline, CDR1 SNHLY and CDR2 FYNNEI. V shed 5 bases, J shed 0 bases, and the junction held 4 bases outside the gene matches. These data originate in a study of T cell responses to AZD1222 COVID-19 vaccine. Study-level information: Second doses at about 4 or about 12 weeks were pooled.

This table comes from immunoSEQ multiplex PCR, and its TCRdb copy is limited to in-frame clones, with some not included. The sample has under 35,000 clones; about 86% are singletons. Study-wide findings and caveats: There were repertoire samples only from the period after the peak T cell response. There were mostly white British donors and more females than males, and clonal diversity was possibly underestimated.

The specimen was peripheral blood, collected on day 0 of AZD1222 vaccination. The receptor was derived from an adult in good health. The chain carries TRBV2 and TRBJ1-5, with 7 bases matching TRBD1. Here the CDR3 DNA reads TGTGCCAGCAGTCTGGGGACAGTTAGCAATCAGCCCCAGCATTTT. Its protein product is CASSLGTVSNQPQHF. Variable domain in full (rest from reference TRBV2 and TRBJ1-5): EPEVTQTPSHQVTQMGQEVILRCVPISNHLYFYWYRQILGQKVEFLVSFYNNEISEKSEIFDDQFSVERPDGSNFTLKIRSTKLEDSAMYFCASSLGTVSNQPQHFGDGTRLSIL.